This record looks at one T cell receptor beta chain sequence and its context. The antigen it binds to is not known. Base qualities are not at hand, and no much larger clone is one base apart. The data stem from a study of cytomegalovirus exposure and HLA in healthy donors (dated by TCRdb to about 2017). The study in broad terms: An earlier analysis of about 560 of the donors reported about 260 Gb of sequence data and 117 million unique TCR beta sequences obtained from around 190 million T cells. Roughly 300 gigabases of sequencing data and 70 million to 85 million unique TCR sequences were included in an early release covering several hundred HLA-typed donors. Of the roughly 400 genotyped donors, around 81% fell in the genetic ancestry cluster associated with self-reported Caucasian donors. The study was designed to test whether signatures of past pathogen exposure could be identified by cataloging public T cell receptors. The study profiled the T cell repertoires of some 610 subjects by immunosequencing and related them to cytomegalovirus serostatus. In addition to the first cohort of 650 to 750 subjects, a separate validation cohort of 130 or so different subjects was used. The study combined high-throughput TCR immunosequencing, statistical association of individual TCRs with disease status, and machine learning to predict cytomegalovirus infection status. In a later analysis, previously published TCR beta repertoires from hundreds of donors were re-analyzed and high-resolution HLA genotyping was added so that TCR occurrence patterns could be studied. Rather than using new phenotypic data, the later analysis identified candidate immune exposures from TCR beta sequences and from how often those sequences occurred across donors. An earlier analysis of approximately 500 of the donors applied high-throughput TCR beta sequencing to assess whether each TCR beta V gene segment acted as functional or pseudogenic. Alongside the repertoire data, information on donor age, sex, ethnicity and CMV serostatus was compiled. In a later genetic analysis, genome-wide SNP genotypes for about 65% of the 666 donors were used, and that subset was treated as a discovery cohort. All discovery cohort repertoires had been generated using a single sequencing platform. HLA typing included class I and class II loci at four-digit resolution. The number of typed donors differed by locus: 629-630 for A, B, C, DRB1 and DQB1; some 500 for DQA1; approximately 600 for DPA1; and some 450 for DPB1. About five DR-DQ haplotypes were treated as single units for association and clustering because of strong linkage in the cohort. On average, roughly 240,000 unique TCR beta nucleotide sequences were sequenced per donor among about 400 genotyped donors of the cohort, with roughly 18% of those sequences being non-productive.

The cohort was made up of 666 healthy bone marrow donors. Cohort members were all nominally healthy when sampled, although unrecorded immune exposures were likely present. The donor was CMV seronegative and was included in the group of under 450 seronegative cohort members. Each donor provided a peripheral blood sample, and peripheral blood mononuclear cells were used for TCR beta sequencing. The Qiagen DNeasy Blood Extraction Kit was used to extract genomic DNA from the blood cell samples. Unmatched junction bases come to 4, with V trimmed by 3 bases and J by 5 bases. From its cysteine to its phenylalanine, the CDR3 spans 13 amino acids. Only the CDR3 DNA is retained, 39 bases long and in frame from the first base. CDR1 and CDR2 (SGHNT, YYREEE) derive from the germline V gene (reference sequence). Broader findings and caveats from the paper: It was suggested by the authors that the approach could potentially be generalized to other disease states and immunological phenotypes. A further reported finding was that TCR beta sequences accurately predicted the HLA-A and HLA-B alleles for most subjects in the first cohort. The presence/absence analyses assumed that sequencing depth was roughly uniform across donors, and that assumption may not be true. According to a later genetic analysis, donors in an Asian-associated ancestry cluster had fewer N-insertions in productive TCRs than the approximately 610-donor mean. The classifier was reported to diagnose cytomegalovirus status with high specificity and sensitivity in both the original cohort and the validation cohort. This cohort had only TCR beta chains sequenced, and the lack of alpha or paired-chain data limited which features could be detected. In an earlier analysis of around 600 of the donors, most TCR beta V segments were observed in productive rearrangements about 90% or about 30% of the time, broadly matching IMGT annotations. V-gene and J-gene trimming of TCR beta chains was associated with a missense DCLRE1C variant in a later genetic analysis, and the association was replicated in an independent cohort. The study gave a list of roughly 150 TCR beta chains associated with cytomegalovirus. Correlated functional status among segregating V segments might be attributable to linkage disequilibrium, but an unknown experimental factor could not be ruled out. The 87-base-pair reads could not distinguish some IMGT-functional V segments, including TRBV6-2 and TRBV6-3, so those segments were excluded. In a later analysis, the rate of TCR association differed among HLA loci, with DRB1 alleles having the most associated TCRs and HLA-C alleles having the fewest. Across donors, most TCR sequences were observed very rarely, whereas some public TCRs were present in many individuals. In vitro tests confirmed that three of the cytomegalovirus-associated TCR beta chains recognize cytomegalovirus antigens. Assigning TCR associations to individual alleles was difficult when HLA alleles, especially DR and DQ, strongly co-occurred. At a false discovery rate of 0.05, a later analysis linked about 16,000 TCR beta sequences to specific HLA alleles. A later analysis reported that several top co-occurrence clusters appeared linked to parvovirus B19, influenza, CMV and Epstein-Barr virus. Immune exposure information for the cohort was limited to CMV serostatus. A cluster of highly shared sequence variants was judged likely to be a technical artifact of the sequencing pipeline. Because HLA typing was missing for some donors at each locus, association tests included only the typed subset. In a later analysis, HLA-associated TCR beta chains showed more clonal expansion and lower generation probabilities than non-associated chains that were equally common. The earlier analysis of 587 of the donors excluded 15 to 20 rarely observed V segments, including chromosome 9 orphons, because counts were too low. In a later analysis, most CMV-associated TCR beta chains were found to appear HLA-restricted, with HLA associations seemingly driven largely by CMV exposure.

The library relied on the immunoSEQ multiplex PCR assay. The multiplex PCR relied on a mix of 60 forward primers for TCR Vbeta segments and 13 reverse primers for TCR Jbeta segments. The CDR3 region of rearranged TCR beta genes was amplified from genomic DNA by a multiplex PCR assay. The Illumina HiSeq System was used to sequence the amplified TCR beta libraries as 87-base-pair reads. The published analysis was carried out like this. A later analysis tallied 75 million to 95 million unique TCR beta chains across the 550 to 850 repertoires, and approximately 9.9 million of those chains were shared by two or more donors. To remove PCR and sequencing errors, raw reads were error-corrected and collapsed into unique sequences using a nearest-neighbor algorithm that merged closely related sequences. V, D and J gene segments were assigned by aligning CDR3 sequences to IMGT reference sequences. For a sequence to be retained, a match of at least six nucleotides was required to both a V gene segment and a J gene segment. A rearrangement was called productive if the CDR3 had no stop codons and remained in frame with V and J, and every other rearrangement was called non-productive. CDR3 was defined by IMGT convention, running from the second conserved V-encoded cysteine to the conserved J-encoded phenylalanine. In an earlier analysis of roughly 580 of the donors, sequences lacking an unambiguous match to a single V gene segment were excluded. In an earlier analysis of approximately 560 of the donors, a V segment was called functional when productive rearrangements were above 56.7%, and segregating when the standard deviation between donors exceeded 5%. To diagnose cytomegalovirus status from the catalog of TCR beta chain sequences, a statistical classification framework was built. In a later analysis, V and J genes were assigned by comparing TCR nucleotide sequences against IMGT/GENE-DB human TR gene sequences. A later analysis assigned CDR3 sequences and most-parsimonious VDJ recombination scenarios with the TCRdist pipeline. In a later analysis, every TCR beta chain was defined by the combination of its CDR3 amino acid sequence and its V-gene family, and reads without a unique V-gene family were dropped. In a later analysis, 550 to 650 highly shared, low-generation-probability nucleotide sequences were removed to address suspected cross-contamination and a sequencing artifact. In a later analysis, a clonal expansion index for each public chain was calculated from normalized within-repertoire ranks of inferred template counts. In a later analysis, generation probabilities were computed with a VDJ recombination model fitted to out-of-frame rearrangements, and the resulting probabilities were checked against IGoR. A later analysis scored TCR-TCR, TCR-HLA and TCR-CMV co-occurrence with hypergeometric tests, applying a repertoire-size bias correction to TCR pairs. To estimate false discovery rates, a later analysis permuted the HLA or CMV assignments 20 times. A later analysis grouped co-occurring TCRs with DBSCAN, adding TCRdist sequence similarity when clustering within HLA-allele-positive subsets. Repertoires with fewer than 30,000 or more than 120,000 public chains, plus five repertoires with anomalous nucleotide sharing, were excluded from co-occurrence clustering. The source is immuneACCESS, and TCRdb retained only in-frame sequences with V and J called. Part of the clones is not carried over; for the studies checked, unresolved V genes explain less than half of this, and the remainder is unexplained. V, J and clone size were drawn from that table, and D and trimming were deduced from the DNA. This sample comprises fewer than 250,000 clones, about four fifths of them detected only once. More than 1.5% of the sample comes from the top ten.

The TCR was taken from a man aged 18-30 years in good health and CMV-seronegative. Sequenced sample: PBMCs. The V gene is TRBV5-4 and the J gene is TRBJ2-7; a stretch of 8 junction bases matches TRBD1. The nucleotide sequence is given as TGTGCCAGCAGCTACGACAGGGGCCACGAGCAGTACTTC. Its product reads: CASSYDRGHEQYF.